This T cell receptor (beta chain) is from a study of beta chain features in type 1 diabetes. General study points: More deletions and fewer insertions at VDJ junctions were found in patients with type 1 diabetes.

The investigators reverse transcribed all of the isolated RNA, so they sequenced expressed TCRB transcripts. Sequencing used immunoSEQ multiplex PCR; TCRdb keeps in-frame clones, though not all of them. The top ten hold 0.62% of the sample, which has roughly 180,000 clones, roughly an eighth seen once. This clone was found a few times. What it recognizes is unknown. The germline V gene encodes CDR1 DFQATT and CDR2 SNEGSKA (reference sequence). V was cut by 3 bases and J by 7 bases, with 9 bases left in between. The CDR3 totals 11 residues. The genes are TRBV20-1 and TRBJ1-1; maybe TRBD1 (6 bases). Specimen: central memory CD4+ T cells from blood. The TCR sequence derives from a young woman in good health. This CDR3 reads CSARQGFEAFF. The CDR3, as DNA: TGCAGTGCTAGGCAGGGGTTTGAAGCTTTCTTT.